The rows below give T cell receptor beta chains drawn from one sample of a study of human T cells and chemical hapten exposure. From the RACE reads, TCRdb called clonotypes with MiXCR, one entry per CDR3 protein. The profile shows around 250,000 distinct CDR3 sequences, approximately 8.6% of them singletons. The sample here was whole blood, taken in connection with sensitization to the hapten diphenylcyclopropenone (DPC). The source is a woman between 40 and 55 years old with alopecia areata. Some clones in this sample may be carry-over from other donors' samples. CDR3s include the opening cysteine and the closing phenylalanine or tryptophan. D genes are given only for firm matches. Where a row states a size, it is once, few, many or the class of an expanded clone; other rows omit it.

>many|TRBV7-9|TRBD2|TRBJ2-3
TGTGCCAGCAGTCCAGCGGGGGATACGCAGTATTTT
CASSPAGDTQYF
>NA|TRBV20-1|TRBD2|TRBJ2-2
TGCAGTGCTAGTGCTGGACTAGCGGGGAACACCGGGGAGCTGTTTTTT
CSASAGLAGNTGELFF
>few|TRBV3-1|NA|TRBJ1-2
TGTGCCAGCAGCCACCGGGCAGCTACTAACTATGGCTACACCTTC
CASSHRAATNYGYTF
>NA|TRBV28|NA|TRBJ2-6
TGTGCCAGCAGCCTACGGCGCTCTGGGGCCAACGTCCTGACTTTC
CASSLRRSGANVLTF
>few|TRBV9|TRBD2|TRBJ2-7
TGTGCCAGCAGCCTAGAGGGCGGGAGCGAGCAGTACTTC
CASSLEGGSEQYF
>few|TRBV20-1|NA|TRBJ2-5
TGCAGTGCTAGAGAGGCCCGGGCCCCTCAAGAGACCCAGTACTTC
CSAREARAPQETQYF
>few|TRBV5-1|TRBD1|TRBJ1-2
TGCGCCAGCACTTTTGGCGCAGGGGGTAACTATGGCTACACCTTC
CASTFGAGGNYGYTF
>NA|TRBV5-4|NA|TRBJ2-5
TGCGCCAGCGGCTCCATCGAGACCCAGTACTTC
CASGSIETQYF
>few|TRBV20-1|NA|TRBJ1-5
TGCAGTGCCCAAGGCGCCGTTAGCAATCAGCCCCAGCATTTT
CSAQGAVSNQPQHF
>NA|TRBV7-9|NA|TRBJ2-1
TGTGCCAGCAGCTCTCGGGGGACCACCTACAATGAGCAGTTCTTC
CASSSRGTTYNEQFF
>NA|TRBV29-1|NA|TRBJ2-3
TGCAGCGTTAAACTGACCACGGGAGTGGCAGATACGCAGTATTTT
CSVKLTTGVADTQYF
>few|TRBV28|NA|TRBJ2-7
TGTGCCAGCAGTTTATACGAGAGCCCAAGCGGGTTACGCTCCTACGAGCAGTACTTC
CASSLYESPSGLRSYEQYF
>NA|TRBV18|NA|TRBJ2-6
TGTGCCAGCTCACCAGGGGGACTGACCTCTGGGGCCAACGTCCTGACTTTC
CASSPGGLTSGANVLTF
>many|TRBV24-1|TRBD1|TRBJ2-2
TGTGCCACCAGGAGTTACAGGGGCGACACCGGGGAGCTGTTTTTT
CATRSYRGDTGELFF
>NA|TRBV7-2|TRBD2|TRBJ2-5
TGTGCCAGCAGCTTTGGTGCAGGACGGGAGGCCCAGTACTTC
CASSFGAGREAQYF
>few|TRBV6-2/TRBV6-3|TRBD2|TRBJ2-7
TGTGCCAGCAGTGCGGACCATAGCGGGAGGGCCTCCAACGAGCAGTACTTC
CASSADHSGRASNEQYF
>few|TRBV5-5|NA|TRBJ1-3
TGTGCCAGCAGCTTGGAGGCGGACTCCTACTCTGGAAACACCATATATTTT
CASSLEADSYSGNTIYF
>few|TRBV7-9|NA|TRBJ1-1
TGTGCCAGCAGCACAGGGTCCTGGGACACTGAAGCTTTCTTT
CASSTGSWDTEAFF
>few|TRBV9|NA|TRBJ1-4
TGTGCCAGCAGCCCACGGGCGGGGTCAACTAATGAAAAACTGTTTTTT
CASSPRAGSTNEKLFF
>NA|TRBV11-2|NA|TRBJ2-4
TGTGCCAGCAGCTATCTCCCGGACAGCGTCAAAAACATTCAGTACTTC
CASSYLPDSVKNIQYF
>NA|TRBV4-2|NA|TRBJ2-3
TGTGCCAGCAGCCAAGTCGGGGGAGATACGCAGTATTTT
CASSQVGGDTQYF
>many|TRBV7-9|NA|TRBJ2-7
TGTGCCAGCAGGCCCGACCGGGGGTCCGAGCAGTACTTC
CASRPDRGSEQYF
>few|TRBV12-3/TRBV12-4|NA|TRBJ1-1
TGTGCCAGCAGCCCGGGACTTTTGAACACTGAAGCTTTCTTT
CASSPGLLNTEAFF
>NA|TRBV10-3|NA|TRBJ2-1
TGTGCCATCAGTGAAGAAAGCAATGAGCAGTTCTTC
CAISEESNEQFF